This T cell receptor (beta chain) was profiled in a study of blood T cells in healthy people across ages. There are 14 residues in the CDR3. V was clipped by 8 bases and J by 8 bases; unmatched bases: 10. CDR1 SGHVS and CDR2 FQNEAQ come from the germline V gene. Using a J-beta primer mix together with a sample-barcoded 5' primer, a second PCR was run for roughly 7 to 11 cycles. TCRdb recomputed calls from the 5' RACE reads with MiXCR, one row per CDR3 protein. This sample has 1.6 million or so distinct CDR3 sequences; about 35% occur once, and the top ten carry roughly 12%. Russia was home to the donors, healthy Caucasian individuals aged roughly 6 to 100.

The rearrangement links TRBV7-8 to TRBJ1-4; the match to TRBD1 covers 8 bases. The TCR sequence derives from a woman between 25 and 40 years old in good health. The sequenced sample was blood. As DNA, the CDR3 is TGTGCCAGCGGGCAGGGGGCCGGTCGAGAAAAACTGTTTTTT. Protein: CASGQGAGREKLFF.